This entry describes one T cell receptor beta chain. These data are taken from a study of CD8 T cells in Susac syndrome. The CDR3 is 18 residues long. With V trimmed by 4 bases and J by 3 bases, 15 bases remained unmatched. Looked up from germline, CDR1 is SGHDT and CDR2 is YYEEEE. An amount of RNA that ranged from roughly 0.5 to 1 ug was reverse transcribed with random hexamers. The CDR3 of TCR beta was amplified by immunoSEQ multiplex PCR across 54 Vbeta and 13 Jbeta. MiXCR, applied by TCRdb to the immunoSEQ multiplex PCR reads, yields one record per CDR3 protein. Here the sample spans around 130,000 distinct CDR3 sequences, roughly 76% being singletons.

This TCR was recovered from a human donor with multiple sclerosis. This chain links TRBV5-6 with TRBJ2-2, with 7 bases fitting TRBD1. The material sequenced was CD8+ T cells from PBMCs. The CDR3 sequence is CASSRLLEGGADTGELFF. CDR3 coding DNA: TGTGCCAGCAGCCGCTTGCTGGAAGGGGGCGCGGACACCGGGGAGCTGTTTTTT.